One TCR beta chain is described in this entry. Profiled with immunoSEQ multiplex PCR; TCRdb holds only in-frame clones, not every one. Of 100,000 to 150,000 clones in the sample, 70% to 90% were seen once. This sample was taken from a study of cytotoxic CD8 clonotypes in ibrutinib-treated CLL. The CDR3 totals 18 residues. The germline V and J ends were trimmed by 6 bases and 2 bases, with 24 bases remaining between them. CDR1 and CDR2 (germline): SGHTA, FQGNSA. The origin of this receptor is a human donor with chronic lymphocytic leukemia. The genes are TRBV7-2 and TRBJ2-3; unclear D gene. The sample here was PBMCs, taken after 24 months of ibrutinib treatment. This CDR3 is CASRTKPDLNPSTDTQYF. As DNA, the CDR3 is TGTGCCAGCAGGACCAAGCCCGACTTAAACCCTTCCACAGATACGCAGTATTTT. Looking up the rest from reference TRBV7-2 and TRBJ2-3 gives the full variable domain: GAGVSQSPSNKVTEKGKDVELRCDPISGHTALYWYRQSLGQGLEFLIYFQGNSAPDKSGLPSDRFSAERTGGSVSTLTIQRTQQEDSAVYLCASRTKPDLNPSTDTQYFGPGTRLTVL.